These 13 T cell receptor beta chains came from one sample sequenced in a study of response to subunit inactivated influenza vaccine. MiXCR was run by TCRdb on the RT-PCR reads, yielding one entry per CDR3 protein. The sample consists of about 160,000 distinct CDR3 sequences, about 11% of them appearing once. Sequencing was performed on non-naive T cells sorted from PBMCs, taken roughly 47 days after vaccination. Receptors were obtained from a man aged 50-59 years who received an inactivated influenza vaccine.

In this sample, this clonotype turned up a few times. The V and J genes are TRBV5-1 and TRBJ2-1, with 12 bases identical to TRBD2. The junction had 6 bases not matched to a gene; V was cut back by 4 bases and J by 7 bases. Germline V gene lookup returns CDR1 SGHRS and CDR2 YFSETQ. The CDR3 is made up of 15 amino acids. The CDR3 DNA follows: TGCGCCAGCAGCCGCCAACTAGCGGGAGGTAATGAGCAGTTCTTC. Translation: CASSRQLAGGNEQFF.

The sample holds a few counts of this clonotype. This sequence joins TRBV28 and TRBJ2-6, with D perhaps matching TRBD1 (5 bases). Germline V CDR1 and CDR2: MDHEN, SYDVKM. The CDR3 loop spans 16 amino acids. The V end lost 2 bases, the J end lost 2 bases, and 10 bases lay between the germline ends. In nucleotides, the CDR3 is TGTGCCAGCAGTTTAGACAGCCGCCCTGGGGCCAACGTCCTGACTTTC. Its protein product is CASSLDSRPGANVLTF.

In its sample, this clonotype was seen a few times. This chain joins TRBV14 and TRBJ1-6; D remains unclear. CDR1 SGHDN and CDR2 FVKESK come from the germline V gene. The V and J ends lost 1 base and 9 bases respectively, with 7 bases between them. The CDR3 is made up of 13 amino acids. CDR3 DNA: TGTGCCAGCAGCCAAGCGGGGAGTTCACCCCTCCACTTT. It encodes CASSQAGSSPLHF.

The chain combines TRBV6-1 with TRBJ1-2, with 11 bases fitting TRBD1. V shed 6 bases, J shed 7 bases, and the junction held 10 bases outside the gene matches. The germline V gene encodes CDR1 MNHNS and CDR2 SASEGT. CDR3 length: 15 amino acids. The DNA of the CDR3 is TGTGCCAGCAGGAAGGACAGGGGGCGAGGTAGTGGCTACACCTTC. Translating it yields CASRKDRGRGSGYTF.

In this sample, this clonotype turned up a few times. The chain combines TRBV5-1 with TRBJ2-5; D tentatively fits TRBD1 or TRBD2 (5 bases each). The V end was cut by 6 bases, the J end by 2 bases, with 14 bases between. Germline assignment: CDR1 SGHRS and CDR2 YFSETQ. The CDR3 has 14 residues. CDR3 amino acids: CASTQGSGQETQYF. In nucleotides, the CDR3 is TGCGCCAGCACCCAGGGTTCGGGACAAGAGACCCAGTACTTC.

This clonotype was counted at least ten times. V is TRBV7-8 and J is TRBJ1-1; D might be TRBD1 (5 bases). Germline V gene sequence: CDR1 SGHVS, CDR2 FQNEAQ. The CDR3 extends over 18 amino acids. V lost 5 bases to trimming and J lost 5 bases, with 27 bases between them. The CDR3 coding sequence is TGTGCCAGCAGCCTTTTTACAGGTCAATCCCACCTCGGAACTGAAGCTTTCTTT. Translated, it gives CASSLFTGQSHLGTEAFF.

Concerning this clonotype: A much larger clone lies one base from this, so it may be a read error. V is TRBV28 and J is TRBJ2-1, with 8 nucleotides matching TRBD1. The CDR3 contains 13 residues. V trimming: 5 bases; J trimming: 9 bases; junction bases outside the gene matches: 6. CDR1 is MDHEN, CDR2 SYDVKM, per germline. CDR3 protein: CASSADRVSEQFF. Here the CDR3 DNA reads TGTGCCAGCAGTGCGGACAGGGTCAGTGAGCAGTTCTTC.

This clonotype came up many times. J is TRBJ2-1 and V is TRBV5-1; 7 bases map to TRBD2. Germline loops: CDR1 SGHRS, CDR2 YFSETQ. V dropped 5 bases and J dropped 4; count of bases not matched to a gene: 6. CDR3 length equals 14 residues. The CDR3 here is CASRAAGLYNEQFF. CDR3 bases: TGCGCCAGCAGGGCAGCGGGACTTTACAATGAGCAGTTCTTC.

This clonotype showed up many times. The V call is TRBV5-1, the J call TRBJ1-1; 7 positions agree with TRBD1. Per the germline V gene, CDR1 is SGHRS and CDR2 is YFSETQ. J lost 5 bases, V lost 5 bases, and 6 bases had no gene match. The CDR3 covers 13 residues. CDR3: CASSSAGGTEAFF. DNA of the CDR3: TGCGCCAGCAGTTCCGCAGGGGGGACTGAAGCTTTCTTT.

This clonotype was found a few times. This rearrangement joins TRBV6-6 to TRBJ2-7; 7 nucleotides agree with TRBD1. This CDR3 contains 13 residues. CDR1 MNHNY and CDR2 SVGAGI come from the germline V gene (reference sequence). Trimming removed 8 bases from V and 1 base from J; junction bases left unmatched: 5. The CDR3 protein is CASRDSPSYEQYF. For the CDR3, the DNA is TGTGCCAGCCGGGACAGCCCGTCCTACGAGCAGTACTTC.

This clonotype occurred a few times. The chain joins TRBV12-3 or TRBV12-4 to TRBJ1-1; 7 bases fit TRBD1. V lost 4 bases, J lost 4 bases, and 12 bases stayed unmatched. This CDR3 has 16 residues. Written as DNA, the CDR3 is TGTGCCAGCAGTTCGGCCAGGGGGGGAGTTGGCACTGAAGCTTTCTTT. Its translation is CASSSARGGVGTEAFF.

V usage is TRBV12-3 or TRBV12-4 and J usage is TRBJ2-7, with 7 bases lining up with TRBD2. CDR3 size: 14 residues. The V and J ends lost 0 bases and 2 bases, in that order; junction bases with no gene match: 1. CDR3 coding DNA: TGTGCCAGCAGTTTAGCGGGAGGGGCCTACGAGCAGTACTTC. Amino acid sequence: CASSLAGGAYEQYF.

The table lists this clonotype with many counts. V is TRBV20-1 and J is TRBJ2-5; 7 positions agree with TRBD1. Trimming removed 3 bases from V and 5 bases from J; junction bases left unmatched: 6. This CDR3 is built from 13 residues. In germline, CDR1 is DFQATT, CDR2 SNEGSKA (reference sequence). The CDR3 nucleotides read TGCAGTGCTAGGGAGACAGGGCGGGAGACCCAGTACTTC. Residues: CSARETGRETQYF.